This T cell receptor (beta chain) is drawn from a study of response to subunit inactivated influenza vaccine (dated by TCRdb to 2016 to 2019). Describing the broader study: The study used deep quantitative T cell receptor repertoire profiling to track responses to a trivalent subunit inactivated influenza vaccine.

The meaning of the sample's time point label: more than 35 days after influenza vaccine administration. The method was RT-PCR. Sequencing used an Illumina HiSeq 2500. The public sequencing data were trimmed at Q25 with fastp and processed into clonotypes with MiXCR by TCRdb, which kept only in-frame beta chains. Here each entry gathers all rows of one CDR3 protein and keeps the most common genes and DNA. The sample has about 160,000 distinct CDR3 sequences on record, 11% of them singletons. Under 15% of the sample comes from the top ten. On this clonotype itself: Its antigen is still unknown. Base qualities were left out, and no much larger clone turns up one base away.

Overall study results and their limits: It was suggested by the authors that each seasonal influenza vaccination may recruit only a limited number of new T cells.

The source material was non-naive T cells sorted from PBMCs, sampled 40 to 50 days after vaccination. The sample's cell subset or site label is to be understood as: memory T cell fraction. This TCR derives from a man aged 45 to 65 who received an inactivated influenza vaccine. Donor details come from another sample of the same person, matched by shared clones.

The CDR3 amino acid sequence is: CASSASGNSYNEQFF. In nucleotides, the sequence is TGTGCCAGCAGCGCCAGCGGGAACTCCTACAATGAGCAGTTCTTC. The chain links TRBV9 with TRBJ2-1; TRBD2 fits 7 bases in the junction. V lost 3 bases and J lost 0 bases, and the count of bases not matched to a germline gene is 3. Based on the germline V gene, the CDR1 and CDR2 sequences are SGDLS and YYNGEE. The CDR3 starts with the cysteine, ends with the phenylalanine, and has 15 residues. The read is trimmed to its CDR3 DNA, 45 bases read in frame from base 1.